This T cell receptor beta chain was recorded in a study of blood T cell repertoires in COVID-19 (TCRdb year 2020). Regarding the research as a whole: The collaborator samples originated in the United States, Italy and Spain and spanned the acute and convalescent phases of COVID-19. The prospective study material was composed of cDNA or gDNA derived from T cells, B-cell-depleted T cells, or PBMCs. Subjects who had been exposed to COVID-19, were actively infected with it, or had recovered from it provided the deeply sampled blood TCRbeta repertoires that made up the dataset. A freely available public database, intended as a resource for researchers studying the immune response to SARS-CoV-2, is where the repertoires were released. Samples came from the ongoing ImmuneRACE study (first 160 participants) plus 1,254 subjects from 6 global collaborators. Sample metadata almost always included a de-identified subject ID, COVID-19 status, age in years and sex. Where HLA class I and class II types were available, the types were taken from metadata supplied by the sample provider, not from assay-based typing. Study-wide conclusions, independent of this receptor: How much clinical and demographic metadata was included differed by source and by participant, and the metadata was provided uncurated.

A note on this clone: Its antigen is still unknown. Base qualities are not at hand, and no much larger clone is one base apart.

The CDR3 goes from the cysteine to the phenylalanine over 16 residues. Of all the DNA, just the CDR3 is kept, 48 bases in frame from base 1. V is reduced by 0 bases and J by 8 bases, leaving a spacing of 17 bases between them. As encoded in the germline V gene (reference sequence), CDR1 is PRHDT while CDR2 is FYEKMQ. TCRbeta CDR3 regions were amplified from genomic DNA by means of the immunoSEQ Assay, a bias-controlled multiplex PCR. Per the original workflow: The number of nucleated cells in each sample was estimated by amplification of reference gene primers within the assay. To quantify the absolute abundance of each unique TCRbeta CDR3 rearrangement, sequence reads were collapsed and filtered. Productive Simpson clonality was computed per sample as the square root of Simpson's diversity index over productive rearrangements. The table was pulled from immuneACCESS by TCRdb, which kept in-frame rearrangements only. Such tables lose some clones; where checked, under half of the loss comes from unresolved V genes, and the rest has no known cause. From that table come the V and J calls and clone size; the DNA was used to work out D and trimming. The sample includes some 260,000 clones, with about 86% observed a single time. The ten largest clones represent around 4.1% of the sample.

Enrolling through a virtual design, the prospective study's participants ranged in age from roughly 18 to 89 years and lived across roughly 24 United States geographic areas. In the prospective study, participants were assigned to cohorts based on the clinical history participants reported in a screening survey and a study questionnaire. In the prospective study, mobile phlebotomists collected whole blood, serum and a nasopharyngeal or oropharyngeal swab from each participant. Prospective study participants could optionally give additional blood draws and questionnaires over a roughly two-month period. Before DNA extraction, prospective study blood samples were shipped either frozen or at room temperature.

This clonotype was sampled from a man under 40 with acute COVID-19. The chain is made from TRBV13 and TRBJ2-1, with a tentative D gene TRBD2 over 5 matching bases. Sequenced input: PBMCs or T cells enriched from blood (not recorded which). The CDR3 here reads CASSLGRVPGGDEQFF. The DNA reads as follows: TGTGCCAGCAGCTTAGGCCGAGTCCCCGGAGGAGATGAGCAGTTCTTC. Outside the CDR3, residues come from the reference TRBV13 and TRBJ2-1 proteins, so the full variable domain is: AAGVIQSPRHLIKEKRETATLKCYPIPRHDTVYWYQQGPGQDPQFLISFYEKMQSDKGSIPDRFSAQQFSDYHSELNMSSLELGDSALYFCASSLGRVPGGDEQFFGPGTRLTVL.